This T cell receptor beta chain was retrieved from a study of T cell responses to AZD1222 COVID-19 vaccine. Study results and limitations: Per reports, nearly half of all spike-specific TCRs target regions that are unmutated in variants. Compared with day 0, the breadth and depth of the Spike-specific TCR repertoire rose significantly after two doses of AZD1222.

Measured with immunoSEQ multiplex PCR; TCRdb has only the in-frame clones, and not every one. The sample holds about 120,000 clones, more than 85% seen once. V gave up 2 bases and J gave up 11 bases, with 16 bases separating them. The germline V gene has CDR1 GTSNPN and CDR2 SVGIG (reference sequence). The CDR3 contains 13 residues. About this clone itself: Its antigen is not known.

The sequence came from an adult who received the AZD1222 COVID-19 vaccine. This specimen consisted of peripheral blood, obtained 28 days after the second AZD1222 dose. The chain uses TRBV30 and TRBJ1-5; D is possibly TRBD1 (5 bases). The CDR3 nucleotides are TGTGCCTGGAGTCGGGACCAGTCTTCGTCCCAGCATTTT. It specifies CAWSRDQSSSQHF.